This T cell receptor (beta chain) was sequenced for a study of blood T cells in healthy people across ages. PCR was performed a second time for 7 to 11 cycles using a sample-barcoded 5' primer and a J-beta primer mix. TCRdb re-derived calls from the 5' RACE reads in MiXCR, one entry per CDR3 protein. Here the sample spans about 630,000 distinct CDR3 sequences, under 25% being singletons. Trimming took 3 bases from V and 6 from J, leaving 7 bases between them. The length of the CDR3 is 11 residues. Germline values: CDR1 DFQATT, CDR2 SNEGSKA (reference sequence). Sequenced material: blood. The V and J genes are TRBV20-1 and TRBJ2-3; D is unresolved. The TCR originated in a man in his 70s in good health. The CDR3 DNA sequence: TGCAGTGCTAGGAAAGCGGATACGCAGTATTTT. It codes for CSARKADTQYF.